These T cell receptor beta chains were read from a single sample in a study of T cell changes during pregnancy in multiple sclerosis. Repertoires were generated with immunoSEQ multiplex PCR, while TCRdb's copy carries only in-frame clones and drops some. The sample has roughly 51,000 clones, 94% seen once. The specimen was CD8+ T cells from peripheral blood mononuclear cells, collected before pregnancy. These receptors originate from a female donor with multiple sclerosis, enrolled in a pregnancy study. Each CDR3 is given with its conserved first and last residue. A D gene is named only where the DNA matches it firmly. Clone size is stated in some rows and not others, as once, few, many or a class when expanded.

CDR3	DNA	size	V	J	D
CASSRRGTEAFF	TGTGCCAGTAGCCGTCGGGGGACTGAAGCTTTCTTT	NA	TRBV19	TRBJ1-1	NA
CASSERVGYNEQFF	TGCGCCAGCAGTGAGCGGGTAGGCTACAATGAGCAGTTCTTC	NA	TRBV10-1	TRBJ2-1	NA
CASSTPDEGLQNIQYF	TGTGCCAGTAGTACCCCGGACGAGGGTCTCCAAAACATTCAGTACTTC	NA	TRBV19	TRBJ2-4	NA
CASSVSSFTGGSTEAFF	TGTGCCAGCAGCGTATCTTCTTTTACAGGGGGTAGCACTGAAGCTTTCTTT	NA	TRBV9	TRBJ1-1	TRBD1
CASSQDRGTEAFF	TGCGCCAGCAGCCAAGACAGGGGCACTGAAGCTTTCTTT	NA	TRBV4-3	TRBJ1-1	NA
CASSALTSGAGSEQFF	TGTGCCAGCAGCGCCCTGACTAGCGGGGCTGGTAGTGAGCAGTTCTTC	NA	TRBV9	TRBJ2-1	TRBD2
CASSPGGTGSGTGSIQYF	TGCGCCAGCAGTCCGGGGGGGACAGGGTCAGGGACGGGGAGCATTCAGTACTTC	NA	TRBV4-1	TRBJ2-4	NA
CASSSLGAQPQHF	TGTGCCAGCAGTTCCTTAGGGGCCCAGCCCCAGCATTTT	NA	TRBV6-5	TRBJ1-5	NA
CASSHRTLNYEQYF	TGTGCCAGCAGCCACCGGACACTCAACTACGAGCAGTACTTC	NA	TRBV14	TRBJ2-7	NA
CASSQNSYEQYF	TGTGCCAGCAGCCAAAACTCCTACGAGCAGTACTTC	NA	TRBV9	TRBJ2-7	NA
CASSLTAIGGGEELFF	TGTGCCAGCAGCCTGACCGCGATCGGGGGGGGCGAGGAGCTGTTTTTT	NA	TRBV4-2	TRBJ2-2	TRBD2
CASYRLNTEAFF	TGTGCCAGCTACAGGCTGAACACTGAAGCTTTCTTT	NA	TRBV27	TRBJ1-1	NA
CASSPGGLQPQHF	TGTGCCAGCTCCCCAGGGGGTCTTCAGCCCCAGCATTTT	NA	TRBV27	TRBJ1-5	TRBD1
CASSSPRGFDTEAFF	TGCGCCAGCAGCTCTCCGAGGGGGTTCGACACTGAAGCTTTCTTT	NA	TRBV5-1	TRBJ1-1	NA
CASRSEEREGHAYNEQFF	TGTGCCAGCAGATCCGAGGAGCGGGAGGGCCACGCCTACAATGAGCAGTTCTTC	NA	TRBV7-8	TRBJ2-1	TRBD2
CASRTGRGTEAFF	TGTGCCAGCAGGACAGGGAGAGGGACTGAAGCTTTCTTT	NA	TRBV7-9	TRBJ1-1	TRBD1
CASRDGKGGDEQFF	TGTGCCAGCAGGGACGGGAAAGGTGGTGATGAGCAGTTCTTC	few	TRBV11-3	TRBJ2-1	NA
CASSLGQVIYEQFF	TGTGCCAGCAGCTTGGGGCAGGTTATCTATGAGCAGTTCTTC	NA	TRBV5-4	TRBJ2-1	NA
CASSGGANTGELFF	TGTGCCAGCTCAGGGGGAGCGAACACCGGGGAGCTGTTTTTT	NA	TRBV11-2	TRBJ2-2	TRBD1
CASSPPDRPGNTIYF	TGTGCCAGCAGCCCACCGGACAGGCCTGGAAACACCATATATTTT	NA	TRBV7-9	TRBJ1-3	TRBD1
CASSETGEISYEQYF	TGTGCCAGCAGCGAGACAGGGGAGATCTCCTACGAGCAGTACTTC	medium-sized	TRBV5-4	TRBJ2-7	TRBD1
CASSLGEFREKLFF	TGTGCCAGCAGTTTGGGAGAATTCCGTGAAAAACTGTTTTTT	NA	TRBV6-5	TRBJ1-4	NA
CASNPGTFSYNEQFF	TGTGCCAGTAACCCCGGGACTTTCTCCTACAATGAGCAGTTCTTC	NA	TRBV19	TRBJ2-1	NA
CASSLTTGPISYEQYF	TGTGCCAGCAGCCTAACAACAGGTCCCATTAGCTACGAGCAGTACTTC	once	TRBV7-6	TRBJ2-7	NA
CASSFGLAGGPGNEQFF	TGTGCCAGCAGTTTCGGACTAGCGGGAGGGCCGGGTAATGAGCAGTTCTTC	NA	TRBV27	TRBJ2-1	TRBD2
CASSLTLSGSRYNEQFF	TGTGCCAGCAGCTTAACGCTTAGCGGGAGTAGATACAATGAGCAGTTCTTC	NA	TRBV7-9	TRBJ2-1	TRBD2
CASASDYTDTQYF	TGTGCCAGCGCTAGCGACTACACAGATACGCAGTATTTT	NA	TRBV9	TRBJ2-3	NA
CASSFESGFAFEQYF	TGTGCCAGCAGTTTTGAGAGCGGCTTCGCTTTCGAGCAGTACTTC	NA	TRBV28	TRBJ2-7	NA
CASSSGLAGGPNGELFF	TGTGCCAGCAGCTCGGGACTAGCGGGAGGGCCGAACGGGGAGCTGTTTTTT	NA	TRBV7-3	TRBJ2-2	TRBD2
CASSDSTGTEAFF	TGTGCCAGCAGTGACTCGACAGGCACTGAAGCTTTCTTT	NA	TRBV6-4	TRBJ1-1	NA
CASSSPQAGYNEQFF	TGTGCCAGCAGCTCCCCCCAAGCGGGGTACAATGAGCAGTTCTTC	NA	TRBV7-9	TRBJ2-1	TRBD2
CASSLGTGASYEQYF	TGCGCCAGCAGCTTGGGGACAGGGGCCTCCTACGAGCAGTACTTC	NA	TRBV5-1	TRBJ2-7	TRBD1
CASSASGRAREQYF	TGTGCCAGCAGTGCCTCCGGCAGGGCTCGTGAGCAGTACTTC	NA	TRBV27	TRBJ2-7	NA
CASSLRSGSNQPQHF	TGCGCCAGCAGCTTGAGGTCAGGAAGCAATCAGCCCCAGCATTTT	NA	TRBV5-1	TRBJ1-5	NA
CASFTNINYGYTF	TGTGCCAGCTTTACGAACATTAACTATGGCTACACCTTC	NA	TRBV2	TRBJ1-2	NA
CASSLELDFGVDTQYF	TGTGCCAGCAGCTTAGAACTTGACTTCGGGGTAGATACGCAGTATTTT	NA	TRBV7-2	TRBJ2-3	NA
CASSAGTQTYEQYF	TGCGCCAGCAGCGCGGGGACGCAGACCTACGAGCAGTACTTC	NA	TRBV5-1	TRBJ2-7	NA
CASSEGTYSNQPQHF	TGTGCCAGCAGCGAGGGGACTTATAGCAATCAGCCCCAGCATTTT	NA	TRBV9	TRBJ1-5	NA
CASSIEDRGTETQYF	TGTGCCAGTAGTATTGAGGACAGGGGGACGGAGACCCAGTACTTC	NA	TRBV19	TRBJ2-5	TRBD1
CASSEAGYGYTF	TGCGCCAGCAGTGAGGCAGGTTATGGCTACACCTTC	NA	TRBV10-2	TRBJ1-2	NA
CSVELPGGRYNEQFF	TGCAGCGTTGAACTTCCGGGAGGACGGTACAATGAGCAGTTCTTC	NA	TRBV29-1	TRBJ2-1	TRBD2
CASSLGLAQNIQYF	TGTGCCAGCAGTTTAGGTCTAGCGCAAAACATTCAGTACTTC	NA	TRBV28	TRBJ2-4	NA
CASSLRSDSLFYEQYF	TGTGCCAGCAGTTTAAGGTCTGACTCTCTATTTTACGAGCAGTACTTC	NA	TRBV27	TRBJ2-7	NA
CASTLAGGRPNTGELFF	TGTGCCAGCACCCTAGCGGGAGGGAGGCCGAACACCGGGGAGCTGTTTTTT	NA	TRBV6-4	TRBJ2-2	TRBD2
CASSAFRGTANNEQFF	TGTGCCAGCAGTGCATTTAGGGGGACAGCTAACAATGAGCAGTTCTTC	NA	TRBV6-4	TRBJ2-1	TRBD1
CASGLTPSYEQYF	TGTGCCAGCGGGTTGACACCTTCCTACGAGCAGTACTTC	NA	TRBV27	TRBJ2-7	NA
CASSLKLAGVYEQFF	TGTGCCAGCAGTTTGAAACTAGCGGGAGTCTATGAGCAGTTCTTC	NA	TRBV6-4	TRBJ2-1	TRBD2
CASSLRAGETGELFF	TGCGCCAGCAGCCTCCGGGCGGGAGAAACCGGGGAGCTGTTTTTT	NA	TRBV5-1	TRBJ2-2	TRBD2
CASSEGGQPSYEQYF	TGCGCCAGCAGTGAGGGGGGACAGCCATCCTACGAGCAGTACTTC	NA	TRBV10-1	TRBJ2-7	TRBD1
CSVEGRGNSYEQYF	TGCAGCGTTGAAGGGAGGGGAAACTCCTACGAGCAGTACTTC	NA	TRBV29-1	TRBJ2-7	NA
CASSEEVGGGAYNEQFF	TGTGCCAGCAGTGAAGAGGTCGGAGGGGGGGCCTACAATGAGCAGTTCTTC	NA	TRBV2	TRBJ2-1	NA
CASSSDGDTIYF	TGTGCCAGCAGCTCGGATGGAGACACCATATATTTT	NA	TRBV11-3	TRBJ1-3	NA
CASSSPLSYEQYF	TGTGCCAGCAGTTCCCCCTTATCCTACGAGCAGTACTTC	NA	TRBV27	TRBJ2-7	NA
CASSQSGATVETQYF	TGCGCCAGCAGCCAAAGCGGCGCAACCGTCGAGACCCAGTACTTC	NA	TRBV4-1	TRBJ2-5	NA
CASSHGGNSNQPQHF	TGCGCCAGCAGCCATGGGGGGAATAGCAATCAGCCCCAGCATTTT	NA	TRBV4-1	TRBJ1-5	NA